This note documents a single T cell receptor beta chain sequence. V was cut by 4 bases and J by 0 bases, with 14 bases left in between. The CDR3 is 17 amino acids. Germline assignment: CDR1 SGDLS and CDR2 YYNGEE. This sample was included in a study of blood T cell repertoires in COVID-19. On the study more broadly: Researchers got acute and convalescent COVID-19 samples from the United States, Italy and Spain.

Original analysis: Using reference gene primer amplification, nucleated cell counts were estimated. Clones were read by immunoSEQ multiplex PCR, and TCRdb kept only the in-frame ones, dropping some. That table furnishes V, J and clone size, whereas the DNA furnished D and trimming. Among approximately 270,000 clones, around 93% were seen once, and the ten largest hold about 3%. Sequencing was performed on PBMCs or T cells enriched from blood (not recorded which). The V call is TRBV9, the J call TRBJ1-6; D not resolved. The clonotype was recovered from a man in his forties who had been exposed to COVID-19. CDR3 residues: CASSSPPGSSYNSPLHF. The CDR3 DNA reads TGTGCCAGCAGCTCCCCCCCAGGAAGCTCCTATAATTCACCCCTCCACTTT. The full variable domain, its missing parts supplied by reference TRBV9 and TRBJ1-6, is DSGVTQTPKHLITATGQRVTLRCSPRSGDLSVYWYQQSLDQGLQFLIQYYNGEERAKGNILERFSAQQFPDLHSELNLSSLELGDSALYFCASSSPPGSSYNSPLHFGNGTRLTVT.